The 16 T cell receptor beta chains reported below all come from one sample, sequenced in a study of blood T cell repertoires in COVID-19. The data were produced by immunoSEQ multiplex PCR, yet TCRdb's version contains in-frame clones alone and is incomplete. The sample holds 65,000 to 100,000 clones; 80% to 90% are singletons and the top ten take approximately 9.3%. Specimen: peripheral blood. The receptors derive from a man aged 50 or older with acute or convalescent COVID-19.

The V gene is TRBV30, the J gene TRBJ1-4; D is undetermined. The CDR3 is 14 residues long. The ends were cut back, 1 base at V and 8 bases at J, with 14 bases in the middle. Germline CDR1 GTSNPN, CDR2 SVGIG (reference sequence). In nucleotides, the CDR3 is TGTGCCTGGAGTGCGAGGCCTTTAAGCGAAAAACTGTTTTTT. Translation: CAWSARPLSEKLFF.

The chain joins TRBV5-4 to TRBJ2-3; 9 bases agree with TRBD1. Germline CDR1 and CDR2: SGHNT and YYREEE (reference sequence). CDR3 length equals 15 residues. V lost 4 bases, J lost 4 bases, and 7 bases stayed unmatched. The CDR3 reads CASSPRTGVSDTQYF. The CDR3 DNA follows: TGTGCCAGCAGCCCTCGGACAGGGGTCTCAGATACGCAGTATTTT.

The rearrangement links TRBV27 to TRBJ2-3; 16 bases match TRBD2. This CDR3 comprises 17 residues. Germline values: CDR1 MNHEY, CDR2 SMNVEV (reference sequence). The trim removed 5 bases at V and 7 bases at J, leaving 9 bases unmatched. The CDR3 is CASSLGRGLAGGNTQYF. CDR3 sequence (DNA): TGTGCCAGCAGTCTAGGTCGGGGACTAGCGGGGGGGAATACGCAGTATTTT.

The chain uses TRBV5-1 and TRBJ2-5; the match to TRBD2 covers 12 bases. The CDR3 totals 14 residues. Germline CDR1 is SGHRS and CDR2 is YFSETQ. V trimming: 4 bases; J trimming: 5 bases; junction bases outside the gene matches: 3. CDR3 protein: CASSVGLAGETQYF. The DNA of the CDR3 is TGCGCCAGCAGCGTCGGACTAGCGGGGGAGACCCAGTACTTC.

Here the CDR3 DNA reads TGTGCCAGCAGTCCAGGACAGGGAACCCAAGAGACCCAGTACTTC. As protein: CASSPGQGTQETQYF. The V call is TRBV6-5, the J call TRBJ2-5, with 8 bases identical to TRBD1. There are 15 residues in the CDR3. The junction had 6 bases not matched to a gene; V was cut back by 5 bases and J by 1 base. Germline CDR1 is MNHEY and CDR2 is SVGAGI.

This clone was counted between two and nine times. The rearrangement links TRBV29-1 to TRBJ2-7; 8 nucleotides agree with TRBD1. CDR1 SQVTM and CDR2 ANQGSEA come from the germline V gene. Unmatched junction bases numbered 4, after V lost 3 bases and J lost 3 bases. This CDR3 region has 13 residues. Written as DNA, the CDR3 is TGCAGCGTTGAGTCTGGACAGGGCTACGAGCAGTACTTC. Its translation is CSVESGQGYEQYF.

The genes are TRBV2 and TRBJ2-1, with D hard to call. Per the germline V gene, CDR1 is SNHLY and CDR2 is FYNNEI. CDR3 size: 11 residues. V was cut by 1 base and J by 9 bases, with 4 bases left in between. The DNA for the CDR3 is TGTGCCAGCAGTGAAGGAGGTGAGCAGTTCTTC. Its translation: CASSEGGEQFF.

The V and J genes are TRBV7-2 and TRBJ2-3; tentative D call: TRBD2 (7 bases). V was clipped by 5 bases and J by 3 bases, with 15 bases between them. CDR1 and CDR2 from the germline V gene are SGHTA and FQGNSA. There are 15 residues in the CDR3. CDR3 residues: CASSLGGARTDTQYF. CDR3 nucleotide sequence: TGTGCCAGCAGCCTTGGGGGGGCGAGGACAGATACGCAGTATTTT.

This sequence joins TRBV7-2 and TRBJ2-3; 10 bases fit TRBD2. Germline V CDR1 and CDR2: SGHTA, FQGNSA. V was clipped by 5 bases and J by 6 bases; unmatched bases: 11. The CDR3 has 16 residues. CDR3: CASSQIAGGFRDTQYF. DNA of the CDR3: TGTGCCAGCAGCCAGATAGCGGGGGGCTTCAGGGATACGCAGTATTTT.

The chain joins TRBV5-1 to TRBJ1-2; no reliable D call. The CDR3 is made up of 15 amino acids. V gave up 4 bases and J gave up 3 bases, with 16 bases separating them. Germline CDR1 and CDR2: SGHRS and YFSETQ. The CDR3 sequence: CASSRDAAAYYGYTF. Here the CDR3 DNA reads TGCGCCAGCAGCCGAGACGCGGCTGCTTACTATGGCTACACCTTC.

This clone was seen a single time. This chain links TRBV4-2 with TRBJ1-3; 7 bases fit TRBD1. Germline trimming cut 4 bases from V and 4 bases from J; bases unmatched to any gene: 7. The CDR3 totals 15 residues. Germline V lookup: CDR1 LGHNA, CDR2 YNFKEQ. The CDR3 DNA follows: TGTGCCAGCAGCCCCACAGGGGTCGTAGGAAACACCATATATTTT. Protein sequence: CASSPTGVVGNTIYF.

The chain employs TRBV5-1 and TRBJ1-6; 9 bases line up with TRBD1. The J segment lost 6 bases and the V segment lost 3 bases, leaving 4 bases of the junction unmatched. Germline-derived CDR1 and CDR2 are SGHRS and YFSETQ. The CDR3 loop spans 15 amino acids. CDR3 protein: CASSSGGQGNSPLHF. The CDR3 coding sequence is TGCGCCAGCAGCTCGGGGGGACAGGGTAATTCACCCCTCCACTTT.

The CDR3 DNA sequence: TGTGCCAGCAGCCGCCTCGGACAGGGCTATCAGCCCCAGCATTTT. Translating gives CASSRLGQGYQPQHF. V and J are TRBV27 and TRBJ1-5; 8 bases map to TRBD1. This CDR3 has 15 residues. V dropped 6 bases and J dropped 5; count of bases not matched to a gene: 9. CDR1 and CDR2 (germline): MNHEY, SMNVEV (reference sequence).

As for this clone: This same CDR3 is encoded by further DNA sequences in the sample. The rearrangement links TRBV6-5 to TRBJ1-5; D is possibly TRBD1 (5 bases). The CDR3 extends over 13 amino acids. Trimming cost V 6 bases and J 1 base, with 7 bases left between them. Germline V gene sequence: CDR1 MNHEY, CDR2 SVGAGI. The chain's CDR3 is CASSDRSNQPQHF. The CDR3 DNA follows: TGTGCCAGCAGCGACAGAAGCAATCAGCCCCAGCATTTT.

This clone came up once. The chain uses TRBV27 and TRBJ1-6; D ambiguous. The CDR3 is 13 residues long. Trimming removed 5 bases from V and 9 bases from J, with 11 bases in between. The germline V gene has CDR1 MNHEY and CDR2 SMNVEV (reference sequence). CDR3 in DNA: TGTGCCAGCAGTCCTGGAGTAGGTTCACCCCTCCACTTT. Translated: CASSPGVGSPLHF.

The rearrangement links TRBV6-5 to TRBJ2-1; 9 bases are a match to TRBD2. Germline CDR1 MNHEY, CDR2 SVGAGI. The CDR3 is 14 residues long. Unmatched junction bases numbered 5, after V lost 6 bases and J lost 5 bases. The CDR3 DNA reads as TGTGCCAGCAGCCTAGCGGGGAGCGACAATGAGCAGTTCTTC. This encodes CASSLAGSDNEQFF.